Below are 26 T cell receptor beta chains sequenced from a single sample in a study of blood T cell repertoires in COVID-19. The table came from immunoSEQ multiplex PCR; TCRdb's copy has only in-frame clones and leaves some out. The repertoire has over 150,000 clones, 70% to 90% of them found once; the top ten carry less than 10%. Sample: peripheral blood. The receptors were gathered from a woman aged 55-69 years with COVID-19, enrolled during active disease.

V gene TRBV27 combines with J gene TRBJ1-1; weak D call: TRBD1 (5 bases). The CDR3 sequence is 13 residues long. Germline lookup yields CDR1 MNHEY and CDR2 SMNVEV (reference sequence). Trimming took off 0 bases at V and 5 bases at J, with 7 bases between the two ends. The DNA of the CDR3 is TGTGCCAGCAGTTTATCGCGGGGGACTGAAGCTTTCTTT. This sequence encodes CASSLSRGTEAFF.

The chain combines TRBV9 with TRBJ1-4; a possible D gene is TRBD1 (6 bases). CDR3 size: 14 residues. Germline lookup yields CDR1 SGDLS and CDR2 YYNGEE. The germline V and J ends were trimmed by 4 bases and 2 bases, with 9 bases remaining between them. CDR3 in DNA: TGTGCCAGCAGCTCACAGGGCACTAATGAAAAACTGTTTTTT. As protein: CASSSQGTNEKLFF.

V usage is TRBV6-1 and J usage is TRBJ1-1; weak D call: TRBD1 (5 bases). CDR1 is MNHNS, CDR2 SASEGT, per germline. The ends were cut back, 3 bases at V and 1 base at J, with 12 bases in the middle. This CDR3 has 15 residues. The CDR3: CASSDQGGGNTEAFF. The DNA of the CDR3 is TGTGCCAGCAGTGACCAGGGAGGAGGGAACACTGAAGCTTTCTTT.

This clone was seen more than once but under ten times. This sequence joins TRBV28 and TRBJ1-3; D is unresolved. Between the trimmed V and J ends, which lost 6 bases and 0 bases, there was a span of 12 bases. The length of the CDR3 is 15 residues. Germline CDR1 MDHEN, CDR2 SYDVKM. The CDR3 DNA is TGTGCCAGCAGCTTAGTTCCTAGCTCTGGAAACACCATATATTTT. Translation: CASSLVPSSGNTIYF.

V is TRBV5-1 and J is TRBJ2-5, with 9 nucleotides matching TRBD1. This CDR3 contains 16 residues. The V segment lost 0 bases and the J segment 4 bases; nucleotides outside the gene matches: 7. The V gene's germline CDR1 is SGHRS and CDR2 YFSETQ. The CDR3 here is CASSLDPSDRGETQYF. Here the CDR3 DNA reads TGCGCCAGCAGCTTGGATCCATCGGACAGGGGAGAGACCCAGTACTTC. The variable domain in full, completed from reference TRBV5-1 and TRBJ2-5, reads KAGVTQTPRYLIKTRGQQVTLSCSPISGHRSVSWYQQTPGQGLQFLFEYFSETQRNKGNFPGRFSGRQFSNSRSEMNVSTLELGDSALYLCASSLDPSDRGETQYFGPGTRLLVL.

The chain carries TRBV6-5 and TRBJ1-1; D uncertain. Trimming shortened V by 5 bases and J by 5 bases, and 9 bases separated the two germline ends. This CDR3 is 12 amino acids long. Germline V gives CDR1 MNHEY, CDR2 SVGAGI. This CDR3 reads CASSPTRTEAFF. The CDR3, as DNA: TGTGCCAGCAGTCCGACACGTACTGAAGCTTTCTTT.

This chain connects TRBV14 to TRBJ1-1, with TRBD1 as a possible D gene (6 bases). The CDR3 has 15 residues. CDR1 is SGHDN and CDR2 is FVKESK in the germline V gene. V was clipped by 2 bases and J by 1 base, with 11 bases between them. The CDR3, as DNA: TGTGCCAGCAGCCAATACAGGGTGGGGAACACTGAAGCTTTCTTT. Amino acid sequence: CASSQYRVGNTEAFF.

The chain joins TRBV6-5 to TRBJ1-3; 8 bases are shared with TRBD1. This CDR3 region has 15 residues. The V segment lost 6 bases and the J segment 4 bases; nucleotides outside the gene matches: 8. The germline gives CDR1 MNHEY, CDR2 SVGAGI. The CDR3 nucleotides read TGTGCCAGCAGAGGGCAGGGGGCGGTAGGAAACACCATATATTTT. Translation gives CASRGQGAVGNTIYF.

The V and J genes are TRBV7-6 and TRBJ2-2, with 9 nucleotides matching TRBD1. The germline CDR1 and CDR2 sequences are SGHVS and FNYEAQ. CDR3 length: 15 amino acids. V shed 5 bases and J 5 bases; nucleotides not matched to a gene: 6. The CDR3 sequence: CASSPRDRATGELFF. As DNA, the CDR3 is TGTGCCAGCAGCCCCCGGGACAGGGCTACCGGGGAGCTGTTTTTT.

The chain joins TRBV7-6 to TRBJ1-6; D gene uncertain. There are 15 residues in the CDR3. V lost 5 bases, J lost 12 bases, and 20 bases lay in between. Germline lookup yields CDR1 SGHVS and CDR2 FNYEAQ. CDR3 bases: TGTGCCAGCAGCCCCGTGACTGGAGCACGTAAACCCCTCCACTTT. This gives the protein CASSPVTGARKPLHF.

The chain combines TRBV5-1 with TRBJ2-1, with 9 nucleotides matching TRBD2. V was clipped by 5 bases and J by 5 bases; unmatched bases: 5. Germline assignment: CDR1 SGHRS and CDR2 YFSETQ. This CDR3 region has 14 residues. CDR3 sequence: CASRGSGSHNEQFF. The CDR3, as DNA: TGCGCCAGCAGGGGTAGCGGGAGCCACAATGAGCAGTTCTTC.

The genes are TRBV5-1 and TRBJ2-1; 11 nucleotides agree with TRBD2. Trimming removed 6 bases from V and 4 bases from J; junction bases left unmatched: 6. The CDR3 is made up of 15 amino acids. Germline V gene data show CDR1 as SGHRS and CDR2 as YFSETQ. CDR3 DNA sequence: TGCGCCAGCACCACAGTAGCGGGAGGGTACAATGAGCAGTTCTTC. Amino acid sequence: CASTTVAGGYNEQFF.

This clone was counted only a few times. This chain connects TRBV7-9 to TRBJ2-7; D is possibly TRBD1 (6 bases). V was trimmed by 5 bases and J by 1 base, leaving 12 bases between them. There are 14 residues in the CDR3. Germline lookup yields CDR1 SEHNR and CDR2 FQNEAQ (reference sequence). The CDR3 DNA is TGTGCCAGCAGCCAATGGGACAATTCCTACGAGCAGTACTTC. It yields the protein CASSQWDNSYEQYF.

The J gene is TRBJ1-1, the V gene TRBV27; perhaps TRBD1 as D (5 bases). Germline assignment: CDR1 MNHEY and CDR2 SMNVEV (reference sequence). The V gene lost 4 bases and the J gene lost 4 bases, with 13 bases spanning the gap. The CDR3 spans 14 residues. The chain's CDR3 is CASSSFGGGTEAFF. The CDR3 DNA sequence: TGTGCCAGCAGTTCTTTCGGGGGGGGCACTGAAGCTTTCTTT.

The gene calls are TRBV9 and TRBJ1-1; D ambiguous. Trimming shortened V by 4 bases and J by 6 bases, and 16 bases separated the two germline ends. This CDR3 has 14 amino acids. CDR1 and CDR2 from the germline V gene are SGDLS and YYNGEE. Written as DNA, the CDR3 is TGTGCCAGCAGCTCCCCATGGGCGTCCGCTGAAGCTTTCTTT. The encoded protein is CASSSPWASAEAFF.

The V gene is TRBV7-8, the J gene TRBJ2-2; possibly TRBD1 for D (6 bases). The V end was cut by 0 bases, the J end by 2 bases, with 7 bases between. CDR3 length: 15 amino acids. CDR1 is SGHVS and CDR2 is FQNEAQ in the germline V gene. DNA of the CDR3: TGTGCCAGCAGCTTAGCCAGGGGTAACACCGGGGAGCTGTTTTTT. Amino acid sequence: CASSLARGNTGELFF.

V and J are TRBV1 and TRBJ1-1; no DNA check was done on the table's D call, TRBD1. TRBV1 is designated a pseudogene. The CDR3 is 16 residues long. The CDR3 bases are TGCACCAGCAGCCAACCCTTGGGACAGTCGAACACTGAAGCTTTCTTT. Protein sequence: CTSSQPLGQSNTEAFF.

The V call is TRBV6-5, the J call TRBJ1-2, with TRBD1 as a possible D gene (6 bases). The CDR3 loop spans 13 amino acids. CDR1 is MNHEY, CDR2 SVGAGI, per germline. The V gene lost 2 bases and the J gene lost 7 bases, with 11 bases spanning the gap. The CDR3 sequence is CASSYRGSGGYTF. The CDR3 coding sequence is TGTGCCAGCAGTTACAGGGGGTCTGGTGGCTACACCTTC.

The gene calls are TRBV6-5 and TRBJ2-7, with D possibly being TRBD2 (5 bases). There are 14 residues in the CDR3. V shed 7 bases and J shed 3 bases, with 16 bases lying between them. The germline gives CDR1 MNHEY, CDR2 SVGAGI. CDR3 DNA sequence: TGTGCCAGCACCCCAACGAAAGGGAGCTACGAGCAGTACGTC. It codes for CASTPTKGSYEQYV.

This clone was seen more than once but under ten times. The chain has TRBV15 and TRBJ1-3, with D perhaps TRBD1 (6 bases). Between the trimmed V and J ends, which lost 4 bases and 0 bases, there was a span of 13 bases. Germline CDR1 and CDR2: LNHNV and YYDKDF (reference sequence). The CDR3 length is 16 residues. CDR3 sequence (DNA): TGTGCCACCAGCACCCGACAGGACCACTCTGGAAACACCATATATTTT. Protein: CATSTRQDHSGNTIYF.

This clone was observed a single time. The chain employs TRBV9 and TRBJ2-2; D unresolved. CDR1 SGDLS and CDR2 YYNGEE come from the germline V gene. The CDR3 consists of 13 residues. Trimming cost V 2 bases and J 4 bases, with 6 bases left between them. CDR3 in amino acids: CASSVNPTGELFF. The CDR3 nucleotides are TGTGCCAGCAGCGTTAATCCCACCGGGGAGCTGTTTTTT.

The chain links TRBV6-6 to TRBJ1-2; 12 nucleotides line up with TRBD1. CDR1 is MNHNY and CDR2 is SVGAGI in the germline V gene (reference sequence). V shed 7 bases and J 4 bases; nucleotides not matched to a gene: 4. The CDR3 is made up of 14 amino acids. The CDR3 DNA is TGTGCCAGCACCAGGGACAGGGGGCCCTATGGCTACACCTTC. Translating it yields CASTRDRGPYGYTF.

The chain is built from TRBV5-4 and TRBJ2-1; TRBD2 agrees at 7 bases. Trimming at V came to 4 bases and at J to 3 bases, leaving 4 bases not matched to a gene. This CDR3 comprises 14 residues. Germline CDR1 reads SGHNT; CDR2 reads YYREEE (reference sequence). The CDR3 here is CASSDVAGYNEQFF. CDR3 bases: TGTGCCAGCAGCGATGTAGCGGGCTACAATGAGCAGTTCTTC.

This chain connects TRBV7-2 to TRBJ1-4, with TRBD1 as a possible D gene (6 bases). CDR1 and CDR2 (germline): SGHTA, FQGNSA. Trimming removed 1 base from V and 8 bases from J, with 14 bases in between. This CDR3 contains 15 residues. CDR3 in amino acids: CASSLDARGGEKLFF. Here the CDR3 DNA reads TGTGCCAGCAGCTTAGATGCCAGGGGAGGGGAAAAACTGTTTTTT.

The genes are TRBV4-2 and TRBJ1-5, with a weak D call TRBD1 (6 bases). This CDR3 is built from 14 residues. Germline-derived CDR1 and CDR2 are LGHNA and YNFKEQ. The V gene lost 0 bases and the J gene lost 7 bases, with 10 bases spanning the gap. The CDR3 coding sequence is TGTGCCAGCAGCCAAGATTCAGGGGCCCAGCCCCAGCATTTT. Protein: CASSQDSGAQPQHF.

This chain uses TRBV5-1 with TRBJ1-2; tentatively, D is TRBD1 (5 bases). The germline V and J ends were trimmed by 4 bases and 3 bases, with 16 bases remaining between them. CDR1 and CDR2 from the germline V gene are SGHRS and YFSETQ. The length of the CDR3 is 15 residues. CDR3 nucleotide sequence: TGCGCCAGCAGCCCGGACACCTCAGGGTACTATGGCTACACCTTC. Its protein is CASSPDTSGYYGYTF.